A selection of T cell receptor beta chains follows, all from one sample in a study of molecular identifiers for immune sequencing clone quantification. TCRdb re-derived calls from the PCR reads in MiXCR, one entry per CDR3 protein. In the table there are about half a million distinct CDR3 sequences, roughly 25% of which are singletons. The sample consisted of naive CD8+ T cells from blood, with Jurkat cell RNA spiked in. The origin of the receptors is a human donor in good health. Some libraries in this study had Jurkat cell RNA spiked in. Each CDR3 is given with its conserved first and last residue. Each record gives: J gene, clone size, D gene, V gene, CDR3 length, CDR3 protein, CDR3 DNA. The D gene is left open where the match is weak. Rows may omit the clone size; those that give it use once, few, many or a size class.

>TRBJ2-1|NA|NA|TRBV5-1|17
CASSLDFRKASTDEQFF
TGCGCCAGCAGCTTGGATTTTCGGAAAGCTAGCACCGATGAGCAGTTCTTC
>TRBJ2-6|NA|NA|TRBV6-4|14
CASSELAGDNVLTF
TGTGCCAGCAGTGAGTTAGCTGGGGACAACGTCCTGACTTTC
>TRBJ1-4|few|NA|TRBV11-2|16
CASSLDARATNEKLFF
TGTGCCAGCAGCTTAGATGCCAGAGCAACTAATGAAAAACTGTTTTTT
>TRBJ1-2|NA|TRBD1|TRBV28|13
CASSLLQGTGYAF
TGTGCCAGCAGTTTATTACAGGGGACTGGCTACGCCTTC
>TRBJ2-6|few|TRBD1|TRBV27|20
CASSLSGGQGHLSGANVLTF
TGTGCCAGCAGTTTATCGGGGGGACAGGGGCATCTATCTGGGGCCAACGTCCTGACTTTC
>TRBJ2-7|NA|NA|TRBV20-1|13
CSGFGGFSYEQYF
TGCAGTGGGTTTGGGGGCTTCTCCTACGAGCAGTACTTC
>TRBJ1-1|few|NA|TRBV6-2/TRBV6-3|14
CASSYSGINTEAFF
TGTGCCAGCAGTTACTCAGGCATAAACACTGAAGCTTTCTTT
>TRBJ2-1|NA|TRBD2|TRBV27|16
CASSSLLAGVTHEQFF
TGTGCCAGCAGTTCCCTTCTAGCGGGAGTAACCCATGAGCAGTTCTTC
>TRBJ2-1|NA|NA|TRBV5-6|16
CASSLVRGSSYNEQFF
TGTGCCAGCAGCTTGGTGAGGGGAAGCTCCTACAATGAGCAGTTCTTC
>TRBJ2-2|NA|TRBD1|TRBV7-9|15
CASSSGTVYTGELFF
TGTGCCAGCAGCTCGGGGACAGTTTACACCGGGGAGCTGTTTTTT
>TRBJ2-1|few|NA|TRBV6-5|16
CASSYSVRGPYNEQFF
TGTGCCAGCAGTTACTCGGTCAGGGGCCCCTACAATGAGCAGTTCTTC
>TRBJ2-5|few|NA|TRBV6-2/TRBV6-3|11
CASTSQETQYF
TGTGCCAGCACTAGTCAAGAGACCCAGTACTTC
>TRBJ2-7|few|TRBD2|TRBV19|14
CASSPTSASYEQYF
TGTGCCAGTAGCCCGACTAGCGCCTCCTACGAGCAGTACTTC
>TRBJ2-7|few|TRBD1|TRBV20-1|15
CSARRQGARWYEQYF
TGCAGTGCTAGAAGACAGGGGGCGCGGTGGTACGAGCAGTACTTC
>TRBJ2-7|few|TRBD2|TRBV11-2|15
CASSLGLALSYEQYF
TGTGCCAGCAGCTTGGGACTAGCGCTTTCCTACGAGCAGTACTTC
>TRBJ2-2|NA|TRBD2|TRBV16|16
CASSQGPSGNTGELVF
TGTGCCAGCAGCCAAGGTCCTAGCGGGAACACCGGGGAGCTGGTTTTT
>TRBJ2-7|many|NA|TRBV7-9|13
CASSPRLVYEQYF
TGTGCCAGCAGCCCCCGACTAGTCTACGAGCAGTACTTC
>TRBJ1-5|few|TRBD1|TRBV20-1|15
CSARLGQGGNQPQHF
TGCAGTGCCAGGCTCGGACAGGGTGGCAATCAGCCCCAGCATTTT
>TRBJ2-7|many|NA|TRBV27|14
CASSFPGQPYEQYF
TGTGCCAGCAGTTTCCCAGGACAGCCCTACGAGCAGTACTTC
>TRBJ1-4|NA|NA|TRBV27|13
CASSVQTNEKLFF
TGTGCCAGCAGTGTTCAAACTAATGAAAAACTGTTTTTT
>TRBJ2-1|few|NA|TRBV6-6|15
CASSYVREWDNEQFF
TGTGCCAGCAGTTACGTCCGGGAGTGGGACAATGAGCAGTTCTTC
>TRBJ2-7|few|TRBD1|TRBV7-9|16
CASSSLGTGGTYEQYF
TGTGCCAGCAGCTCTCTGGGGACAGGGGGAACCTACGAGCAGTACTTC
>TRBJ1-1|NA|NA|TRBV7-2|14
CASSLARGGTEAFF
TGTGCCAGCAGCTTAGCGCGGGGGGGGACTGAAGCTTTCTTT
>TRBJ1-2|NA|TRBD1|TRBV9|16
CASRPAGGRTGGGYTF
TGTGCCAGCAGACCCGCAGGGGGCAGAACGGGCGGGGGCTACACCTTC
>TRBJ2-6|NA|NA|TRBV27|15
CASSWTDSGANVLTF
TGTGCCAGCAGTTGGACAGATTCTGGGGCCAACGTCCTGACTTTC
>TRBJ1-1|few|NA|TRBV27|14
CASSPQGGRTEAFF
TGTGCCAGCAGTCCACAGGGAGGGCGCACTGAAGCTTTCTTT
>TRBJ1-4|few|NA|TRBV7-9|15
CASSFGGRLNEKLFF
TGTGCCAGCAGCTTTGGTGGCAGACTTAATGAAAAACTGTTTTTT
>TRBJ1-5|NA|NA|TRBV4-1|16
CASSQVGGDSNQPQHF
TGCGCCAGCAGCCAAGTTGGGGGGGATAGCAATCAGCCCCAGCATTTT
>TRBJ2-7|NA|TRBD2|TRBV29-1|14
CSVAWTSGYYEQYF
TGCAGCGTAGCGTGGACTAGCGGGTACTACGAGCAGTACTTC
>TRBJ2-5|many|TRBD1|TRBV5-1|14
CASSIQGYEETQYF
TGCGCCAGCAGCATACAGGGGTATGAGGAGACCCAGTACTTC
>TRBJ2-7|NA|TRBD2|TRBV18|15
CASSPGLAGESEQYF
TGTGCCAGCTCACCAGGACTAGCGGGGGAAAGCGAGCAGTACTTC
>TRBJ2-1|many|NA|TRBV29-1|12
CSVVAVYNEQFF
TGCAGCGTTGTAGCAGTGTACAATGAGCAGTTCTTC
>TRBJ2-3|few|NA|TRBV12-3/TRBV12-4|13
CASTIAALDTQYF
TGTGCCAGCACCATCGCGGCGTTAGATACGCAGTATTTT
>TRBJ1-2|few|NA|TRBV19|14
CASTYGTTNYGYTF
TGTGCCAGTACATATGGGACAACTAACTATGGCTACACCTTC
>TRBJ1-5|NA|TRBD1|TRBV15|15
CATSRETGDYQPLHF
TGTGCCACCAGCAGAGAGACAGGGGATTATCAGCCCCTGCATTTT
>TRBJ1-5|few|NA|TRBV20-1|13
CSAAGDSNQPQHF
TGCAGTGCGGCGGGTGATAGCAATCAGCCCCAGCATTTT
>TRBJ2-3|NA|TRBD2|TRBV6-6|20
CASSFPGLAGARASTDTQYF
TGTGCCAGCAGTTTCCCGGGACTAGCGGGGGCCCGTGCTAGCACAGATACGCAGTATTTT
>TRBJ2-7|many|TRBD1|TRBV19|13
CASSIGQAYEQYF
TGCGCCAGCAGCATCGGACAGGCCTACGAGCAGTACTTC
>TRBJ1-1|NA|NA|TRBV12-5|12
CASGPDLGEAFF
TGTGCTAGTGGCCCGGACCTTGGGGAAGCTTTCTTT
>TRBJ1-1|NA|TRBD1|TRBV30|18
CAWSFRQGAVFMNTEAFF
TGTGCCTGGAGTTTCAGACAGGGGGCTGTTTTTATGAACACTGAAGCTTTCTTT
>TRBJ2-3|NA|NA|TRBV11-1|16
CASSLNGLQRTDTQYF
TGTGCCAGCAGCTTAAATGGACTCCAACGCACAGATACGCAGTATTTT
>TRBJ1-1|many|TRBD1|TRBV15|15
CATSGWDRVNTEAFF
TGTGCCACCAGCGGTTGGGACAGGGTAAACACTGAAGCTTTCTTT
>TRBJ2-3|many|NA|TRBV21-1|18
CASSLRTSGPPSTDTQYF
TGTGCCAGCAGCTTGAGGACTAGCGGGCCTCCAAGTACAGATACGCAGTATTTT
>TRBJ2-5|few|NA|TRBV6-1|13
CASSGVQQETQYF
TGTGCCAGCAGTGGAGTCCAACAAGAGACCCAGTACTTC
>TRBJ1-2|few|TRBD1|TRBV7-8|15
CASSLSTGGAFGYTF
TGTGCCAGCAGCCTCTCGACAGGGGGCGCGTTTGGCTACACCTTC
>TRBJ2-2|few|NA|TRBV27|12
CASRYGAGELFF
TGTGCCAGCCGCTACGGGGCCGGGGAGCTGTTTTTT
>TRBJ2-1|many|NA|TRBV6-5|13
CASSRGPHNEQFF
TGTGCCAGCAGTCGCGGGCCCCACAATGAGCAGTTCTTC
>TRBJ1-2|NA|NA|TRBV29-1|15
CSVAGTWTDHYGYTF
TGCAGCGTTGCGGGCACCTGGACAGATCACTATGGCTACACCTTC
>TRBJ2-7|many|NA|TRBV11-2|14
CASSPTDPSYEQYF
TGTGCCAGCAGCCCCACTGATCCCTCCTACGAGCAGTACTTC
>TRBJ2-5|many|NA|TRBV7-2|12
CASSLYRETQYF
TGTGCCAGCAGCCTCTACAGAGAGACCCAGTACTTC
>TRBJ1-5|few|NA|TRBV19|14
CASSMSRVNQPQHF
TGTGCCAGTAGTATGTCCAGGGTCAATCAGCCCCAGCATTTT
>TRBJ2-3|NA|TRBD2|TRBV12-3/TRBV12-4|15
CASSSAAGGADTQYF
TGTGCCAGCAGTTCCGCGGCGGGGGGGGCAGATACGCAGTATTTT